The rows below give T cell receptor beta chains drawn from one sample of a study of Graves' ophthalmopathy and Graves' hyperthyroidism. MiXCR, applied by TCRdb to the multiplex PCR reads, yields one record per CDR3 protein. This sample has nearly 400,000 distinct CDR3 sequences, with approximately 20% found just once. Sequences were obtained from peripheral blood. Receptors were obtained from a woman between 18 and 30 years old with Graves' ophthalmopathy. CDR3s include the opening cysteine and the closing phenylalanine or tryptophan. A D gene is named only where the DNA matches it firmly. Size values are once, few and many counts, or a class for expanded clones, and some rows have none.

V gene: TRBV27; J gene: TRBJ2-5; D gene: .; clone size: many; CDR3 protein: CASGAKGTQYF; CDR3 DNA: TGTGCCAGCGGGGCTAAGGGGACCCAGTACTTC
V gene: TRBV6-2/TRBV6-3; J gene: TRBJ1-1; D gene: TRBD1; clone size: .; CDR3 protein: CASRPGGRTEAFF; CDR3 DNA: TGTGCCAGCAGGCCAGGGGGCCGGACTGAAGCTTTCTTT
V gene: TRBV7-6; J gene: TRBJ2-1; D gene: .; clone size: once; CDR3 protein: CASSLQASNEQFF; CDR3 DNA: TGTGCCAGCAGCCTCCAAGCTAGTAATGAGCAGTTCTTC
V gene: TRBV12-3/TRBV12-4; J gene: TRBJ2-5; D gene: .; clone size: many; CDR3 protein: CATSGGGAVETQYF; CDR3 DNA: TGTGCCACCTCTGGGGGGGGCGCAGTAGAGACCCAGTACTTC
V gene: TRBV11-2; J gene: TRBJ2-1; D gene: TRBD2; clone size: many; CDR3 protein: CASSFSSGGAYNEQFF; CDR3 DNA: TGTGCCAGCAGCTTCTCAAGCGGGGGAGCCTACAATGAGCAGTTCTTC
V gene: TRBV12-3/TRBV12-4; J gene: TRBJ2-7; D gene: TRBD1; clone size: many; CDR3 protein: CASSDRDRPYEQYF; CDR3 DNA: TGTGCCAGCAGCGACCGGGACAGGCCCTACGAGCAGTACTTC
V gene: TRBV6-2/TRBV6-3; J gene: TRBJ1-1; D gene: .; clone size: many; CDR3 protein: CASRREGEAFF; CDR3 DNA: TGTGCCAGCAGGCGGGAGGGTGAAGCTTTCTTT
V gene: TRBV7-2; J gene: TRBJ2-4; D gene: TRBD2; clone size: many; CDR3 protein: CASSVLAGGGKNIQYF; CDR3 DNA: TGTGCCAGCAGCGTCCTAGCGGGGGGGGGCAAAAACATTCAGTACTTC
V gene: TRBV4-1; J gene: TRBJ2-7; D gene: TRBD1; clone size: many; CDR3 protein: CASSQPGQGYYEQYF; CDR3 DNA: TGCGCCAGCAGCCAGCCGGGACAGGGGTACTACGAGCAGTACTTC
V gene: TRBV6-1; J gene: TRBJ1-2; D gene: .; clone size: many; CDR3 protein: CAGSPNLYGYTF; CDR3 DNA: TGTGCCGGATCTCCCAACCTCTATGGCTACACCTTC
V gene: TRBV6-2/TRBV6-3; J gene: TRBJ1-1; D gene: .; clone size: many; CDR3 protein: CASRPSGGANTEAFF; CDR3 DNA: TGTGCCAGCAGACCCTCAGGTGGGGCGAACACTGAAGCTTTCTTT
V gene: TRBV20-1; J gene: TRBJ2-7; D gene: TRBD1; clone size: many; CDR3 protein: CSAPGDRAYEQYF; CDR3 DNA: TGCAGTGCTCCCGGGGACAGGGCCTACGAGCAGTACTTC
V gene: TRBV19; J gene: TRBJ1-6; D gene: TRBD1; clone size: many; CDR3 protein: CASSTARQGGTSPLHF; CDR3 DNA: TGTGCCAGTAGTACCGCCCGACAGGGCGGGACTTCACCCCTCCACTTT
V gene: TRBV18; J gene: TRBJ1-1; D gene: .; clone size: .; CDR3 protein: CASSVGGQQNTEAFF; CDR3 DNA: TGTGCCAGCTCCGTAGGGGGACAACAAAACACTGAAGCTTTCTTT
V gene: TRBV9; J gene: TRBJ2-7; D gene: .; clone size: many; CDR3 protein: CASQGDRTYEQYF; CDR3 DNA: TGTGCCAGCCAGGGCGACAGGACCTACGAGCAGTACTTC
V gene: TRBV19; J gene: TRBJ1-2; D gene: TRBD1; clone size: many; CDR3 protein: CASTLTGGNYGYTF; CDR3 DNA: TGTGCCAGTACCCTGACAGGGGGCAACTATGGCTACACCTTC
V gene: TRBV7-2; J gene: TRBJ1-3; D gene: .; clone size: many; CDR3 protein: CASSLGASGNTIYF; CDR3 DNA: TGTGCCAGCAGCTTAGGGGCTTCTGGAAACACCATATATTTT
V gene: TRBV7-9; J gene: TRBJ2-5; D gene: .; clone size: many; CDR3 protein: CASSPGLGEETQYF; CDR3 DNA: TGTGCCAGCAGCCCCGGTCTCGGGGAAGAGACCCAGTACTTC
V gene: TRBV27; J gene: TRBJ1-5; D gene: .; clone size: many; CDR3 protein: CASRGGNHNQPQHF; CDR3 DNA: TGTGCCAGCAGGGGGGGGAACCACAATCAGCCCCAGCATTTT
V gene: TRBV7-9; J gene: TRBJ2-3; D gene: TRBD2; clone size: .; CDR3 protein: CASSLVSGGLDTQYF; CDR3 DNA: TGTGCCAGCAGCTTAGTGTCGGGAGGGCTGGATACGCAGTATTTT
V gene: TRBV27; J gene: TRBJ2-4; D gene: TRBD2; clone size: many; CDR3 protein: CASSAGVRASKNIQYF; CDR3 DNA: TGTGCCAGCAGTGCGGGAGTAAGGGCGTCCAAAAACATTCAGTACTTC
V gene: TRBV3-1; J gene: TRBJ1-2; D gene: .; clone size: .; CDR3 protein: CASTPGPNPLYGYTF; CDR3 DNA: TGTGCCAGCACACCGGGCCCGAATCCCCTCTATGGCTACACCTTC
V gene: TRBV6-2/TRBV6-3; J gene: TRBJ1-1; D gene: TRBD1; clone size: many; CDR3 protein: CAMDRGPFNTEAFF; CDR3 DNA: TGTGCCATGGACAGGGGGCCCTTTAACACTGAAGCTTTCTTT
V gene: TRBV12-3/TRBV12-4; J gene: TRBJ1-2; D gene: .; clone size: many; CDR3 protein: CASSFTRTHAYGYTF; CDR3 DNA: TGTGCCAGCAGTTTTACGAGGACCCACGCGTATGGCTACACCTTC
V gene: TRBV2; J gene: TRBJ2-5; D gene: .; clone size: many; CDR3 protein: CASSGEAGKPQYF; CDR3 DNA: TGTGCCAGCAGTGGCGAGGCAGGGAAGCCCCAGTACTTC
V gene: TRBV7-8; J gene: TRBJ1-1; D gene: .; clone size: many; CDR3 protein: CASTQRGSLGPEAFF; CDR3 DNA: TGTGCCAGCACCCAGAGAGGCTCCCTGGGCCCTGAAGCTTTCTTT
V gene: TRBV24-1; J gene: TRBJ1-5; D gene: TRBD1; clone size: many; CDR3 protein: CATQGASSNQPQHF; CDR3 DNA: TGTGCCACCCAGGGGGCTTCGAGCAATCAGCCCCAGCATTTT
V gene: TRBV6-2/TRBV6-3; J gene: TRBJ2-7; D gene: TRBD2; clone size: many; CDR3 protein: CASSLAGGPREQYF; CDR3 DNA: TGTGCCAGCAGTTTAGCGGGAGGGCCGCGGGAGCAGTACTTC
V gene: TRBV24-1; J gene: TRBJ2-5; D gene: TRBD2; clone size: .; CDR3 protein: CATSPGLGQETQYF; CDR3 DNA: TGTGCCACCAGTCCGGGACTAGGTCAAGAGACCCAGTACTTC
V gene: TRBV12-3/TRBV12-4; J gene: TRBJ2-7; D gene: TRBD1; clone size: .; CDR3 protein: CASSFEQGPTCEQYF; CDR3 DNA: TGTGCCAGCAGTTTCGAACAGGGGCCTACCTGCGAGCAGTACTTC
V gene: TRBV20-1; J gene: TRBJ1-5; D gene: .; clone size: once; CDR3 protein: CSSPGEGPQPQHF; CDR3 DNA: TGCAGTTCACCGGGAGAAGGGCCCCAGCCCCAGCATTTT
V gene: TRBV2; J gene: TRBJ2-7; D gene: .; clone size: many; CDR3 protein: CASSESEAPADEQYF; CDR3 DNA: TGTGCCAGCAGTGAATCGGAAGCACCCGCCGACGAGCAGTACTTC
V gene: TRBV11-2; J gene: TRBJ1-1; D gene: .; clone size: many; CDR3 protein: CASSLRIGGGRGAEAFF; CDR3 DNA: TGTGCCAGCAGCTTAAGGATCGGGGGTGGACGGGGGGCTGAAGCTTTCTTT
V gene: TRBV27; J gene: TRBJ1-2; D gene: TRBD1; clone size: few; CDR3 protein: CASSTGTGYGYTF; CDR3 DNA: TGTGCCAGCAGTACCGGGACAGGCTATGGCTACACCTTC
V gene: TRBV4-3; J gene: TRBJ2-5; D gene: .; clone size: many; CDR3 protein: CASSRITGFQETQYF; CDR3 DNA: TGCGCCAGCAGCCGCATAACAGGGTTCCAAGAGACCCAGTACTTC
V gene: TRBV28; J gene: TRBJ1-3; D gene: .; clone size: many; CDR3 protein: CASSLPDNDSGNTIYF; CDR3 DNA: TGTGCCAGCAGTTTACCCGACAACGACTCTGGAAACACCATATATTTT
V gene: TRBV12-5; J gene: TRBJ1-6; D gene: TRBD1; clone size: .; CDR3 protein: CASGDTGTGRRNSPLHF; CDR3 DNA: TGTGCTAGTGGTGACACCGGGACAGGGAGGCGAAATTCACCCCTCCACTTT
V gene: TRBV20-1; J gene: TRBJ2-5; D gene: .; clone size: .; CDR3 protein: CSARGPDYPRETQYF; CDR3 DNA: TGCAGTGCTAGAGGCCCTGACTACCCCCGGGAGACCCAGTACTTC
V gene: TRBV29-1; J gene: TRBJ2-5; D gene: .; clone size: many; CDR3 protein: CSVALAQETQYF; CDR3 DNA: TGCAGCGTTGCCCTAGCGCAAGAGACCCAGTACTTC
V gene: TRBV28; J gene: TRBJ1-1; D gene: .; clone size: many; CDR3 protein: CASSLIVRGNTEAFF; CDR3 DNA: TGTGCCAGCAGCCTCATTGTCCGGGGGAACACTGAAGCTTTCTTT
V gene: TRBV6-1; J gene: TRBJ1-3; D gene: .; clone size: .; CDR3 protein: CASRPTAAGNTIYF; CDR3 DNA: TGTGCCAGCAGACCAACAGCCGCTGGAAACACCATATATTTT
V gene: TRBV6-1; J gene: TRBJ1-3; D gene: .; clone size: many; CDR3 protein: CASSLRIPSSGNTIYF; CDR3 DNA: TGTGCCAGCAGCCTCCGGATCCCGAGCTCTGGAAACACCATATATTTT
V gene: TRBV7-9; J gene: TRBJ2-2; D gene: .; clone size: many; CDR3 protein: CASSLGGTGELFF; CDR3 DNA: TGTGCCAGCAGCTTAGGAGGGACCGGGGAGCTGTTTTTT
V gene: TRBV11-1; J gene: TRBJ2-7; D gene: TRBD2; clone size: many; CDR3 protein: CASSLAPPTSGSKDEQYF; CDR3 DNA: TGTGCCAGCAGCTTAGCCCCGCCGACTAGCGGGAGTAAGGACGAGCAGTACTTC
V gene: TRBV7-6; J gene: TRBJ2-2; D gene: TRBD2; clone size: .; CDR3 protein: CASSARTSGVNTGELFF; CDR3 DNA: TGTGCCAGCAGCGCCAGGACTAGCGGGGTGAACACCGGGGAGCTGTTTTTT
V gene: TRBV10-3; J gene: TRBJ2-7; D gene: .; clone size: .; CDR3 protein: CAIRDGQGNLGQYF; CDR3 DNA: TGTGCCATCCGGGATGGGCAGGGAAATTTGGGGCAGTACTTC
V gene: TRBV27; J gene: TRBJ2-2; D gene: TRBD1; clone size: many; CDR3 protein: CASSVQGARTGELFF; CDR3 DNA: TGTGCCAGCAGTGTCCAGGGGGCGAGAACCGGGGAGCTGTTTTTT